The present entry profiles one TCR beta chain with its context. As yet, its antigen is unknown. Germline CDR1 and CDR2: SGHTA and FQGNSA. This CDR3 is built from 14 residues. V lost 1 base and J lost 10, with 17 bases in between. This specimen comes from a study of T cell responses to AZD1222 COVID-19 vaccine. Study-wide results and limits: CD4 TCRs covered the whole spike, strongest at regions 160-218 and 743-854. Baseline serostatus was positive in only a handful of AZD1222 recipients. The donor group comprised mostly white British people and more females; the analysis possibly underestimated clonal diversity.

The assay was immunoSEQ multiplex PCR, and TCRdb's table has in-frame clones only and misses some. Among roughly 100,000 clones listed, approximately 86% were seen once. The sample in question was peripheral blood, obtained 28 days after the second dose of the MenACWY control vaccine. This chain connects TRBV7-2 to TRBJ2-7, with D tentatively TRBD1 (8 bases). The receptor was isolated from an adult who received the MenACWY meningococcal vaccine as a control. CDR3 amino acids: CASSLDPTGGGQYF. CDR3 DNA sequence: TGTGCCAGCAGCTTAGATCCCACAGGGGGGGGACAGTACTTC. Complete variable domain (other parts from reference TRBV7-2 and TRBJ2-7): GAGVSQSPSNKVTEKGKDVELRCDPISGHTALYWYRQSLGQGLEFLIYFQGNSAPDKSGLPSDRFSAERTGGSVSTLTIQRTQQEDSAVYLCASSLDPTGGGQYFGPGTRLTVT.